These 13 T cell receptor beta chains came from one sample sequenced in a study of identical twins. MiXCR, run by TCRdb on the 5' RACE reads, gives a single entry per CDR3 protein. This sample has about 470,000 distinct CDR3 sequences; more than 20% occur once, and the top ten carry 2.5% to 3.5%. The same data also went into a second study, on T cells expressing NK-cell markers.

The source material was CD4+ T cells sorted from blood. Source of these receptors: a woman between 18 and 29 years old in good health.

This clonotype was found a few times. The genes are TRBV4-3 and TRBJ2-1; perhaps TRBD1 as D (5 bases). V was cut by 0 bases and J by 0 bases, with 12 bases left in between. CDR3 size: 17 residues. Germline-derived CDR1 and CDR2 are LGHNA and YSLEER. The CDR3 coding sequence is TGCGCCAGCAGCCAAGAGGCAGGGCCTAGCTCCTACAATGAGCAGTTCTTC. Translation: CASSQEAGPSSYNEQFF.

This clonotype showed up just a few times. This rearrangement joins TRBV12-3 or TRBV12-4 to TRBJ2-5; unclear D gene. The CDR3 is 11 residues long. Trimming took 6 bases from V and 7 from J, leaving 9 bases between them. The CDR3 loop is CASSPRWTQYF. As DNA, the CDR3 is TGTGCCAGCAGCCCCCGTTGGACCCAGTACTTC.

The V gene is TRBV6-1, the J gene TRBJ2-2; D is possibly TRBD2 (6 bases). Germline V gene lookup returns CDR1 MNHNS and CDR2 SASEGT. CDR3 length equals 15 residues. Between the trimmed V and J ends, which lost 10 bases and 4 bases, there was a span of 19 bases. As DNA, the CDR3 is TGTGCCATTGCGTCGGAGGGCTCGGGCACCGGGGAGCTGTTTTTT. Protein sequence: CAIASEGSGTGELFF.

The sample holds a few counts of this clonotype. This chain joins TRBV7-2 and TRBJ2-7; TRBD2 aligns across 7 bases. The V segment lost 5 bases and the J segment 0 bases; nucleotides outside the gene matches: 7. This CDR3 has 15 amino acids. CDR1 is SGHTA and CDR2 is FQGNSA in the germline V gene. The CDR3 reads CASSLSGVSSYEQYF. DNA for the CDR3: TGTGCCAGCAGCCTGAGCGGGGTGAGCTCCTACGAGCAGTACTTC.

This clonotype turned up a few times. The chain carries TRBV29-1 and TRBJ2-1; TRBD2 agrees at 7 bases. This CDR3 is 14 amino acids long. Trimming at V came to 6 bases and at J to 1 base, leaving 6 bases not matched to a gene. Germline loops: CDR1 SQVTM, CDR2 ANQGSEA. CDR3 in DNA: TGCAGCGTCGGGTGGGGGGGGTCCTACAATGAGCAGTTCTTC. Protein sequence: CSVGWGGSYNEQFF.

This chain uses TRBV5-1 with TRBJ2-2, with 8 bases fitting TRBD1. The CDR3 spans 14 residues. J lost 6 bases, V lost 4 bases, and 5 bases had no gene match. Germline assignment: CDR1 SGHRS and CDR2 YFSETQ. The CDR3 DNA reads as TGCGCCAGCAGCAGGGGACAGGCTTCCGGGGAGCTGTTTTTT. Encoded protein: CASSRGQASGELFF.

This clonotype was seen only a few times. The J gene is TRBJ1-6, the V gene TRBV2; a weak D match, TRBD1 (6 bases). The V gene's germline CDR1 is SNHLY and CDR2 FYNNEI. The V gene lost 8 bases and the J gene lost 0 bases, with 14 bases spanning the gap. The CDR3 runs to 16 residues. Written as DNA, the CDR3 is TGTGCCAGCCGCTGGAGGGGGAGCTCCTATAATTCACCCCTCCACTTT. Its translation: CASRWRGSSYNSPLHF.

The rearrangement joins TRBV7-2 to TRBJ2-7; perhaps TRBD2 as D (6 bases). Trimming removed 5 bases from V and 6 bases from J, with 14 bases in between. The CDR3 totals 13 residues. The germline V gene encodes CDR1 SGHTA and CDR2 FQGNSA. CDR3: CASSDGPSAEQYF. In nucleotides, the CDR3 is TGTGCCAGCAGCGATGGGCCTAGCGCCGAGCAGTACTTC.

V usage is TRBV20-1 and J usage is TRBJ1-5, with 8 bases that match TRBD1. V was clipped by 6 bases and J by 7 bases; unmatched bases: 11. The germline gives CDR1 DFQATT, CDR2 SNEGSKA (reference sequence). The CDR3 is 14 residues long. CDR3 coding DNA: TGCAGTGCGGGCCGGACAGGGTTAGGGCAGCCCCAGCATTTT. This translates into CSAGRTGLGQPQHF.

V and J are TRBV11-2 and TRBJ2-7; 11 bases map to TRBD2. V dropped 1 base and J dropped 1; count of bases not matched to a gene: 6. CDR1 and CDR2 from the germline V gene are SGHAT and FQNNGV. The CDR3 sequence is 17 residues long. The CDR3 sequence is CASSLVPSSGGSYEQYF. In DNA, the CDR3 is TGTGCCAGCAGCTTAGTACCCTCTAGCGGGGGGTCCTACGAGCAGTACTTC.

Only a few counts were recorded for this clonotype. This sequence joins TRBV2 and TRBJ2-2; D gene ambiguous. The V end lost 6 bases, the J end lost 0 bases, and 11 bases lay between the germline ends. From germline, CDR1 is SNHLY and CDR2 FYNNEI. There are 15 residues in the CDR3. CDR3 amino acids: CASRSIYTNTGELFF. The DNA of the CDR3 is TGTGCCAGCAGGTCAATTTACACGAACACCGGGGAGCTGTTTTTT.

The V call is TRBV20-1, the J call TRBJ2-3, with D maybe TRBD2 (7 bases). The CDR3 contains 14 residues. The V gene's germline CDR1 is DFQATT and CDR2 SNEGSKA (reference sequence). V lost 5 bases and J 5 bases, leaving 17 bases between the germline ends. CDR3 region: CSARPGGLVDTQYF. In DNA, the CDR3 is TGCAGTGCTCGACCGGGGGGCCTGGTAGATACGCAGTATTTT.

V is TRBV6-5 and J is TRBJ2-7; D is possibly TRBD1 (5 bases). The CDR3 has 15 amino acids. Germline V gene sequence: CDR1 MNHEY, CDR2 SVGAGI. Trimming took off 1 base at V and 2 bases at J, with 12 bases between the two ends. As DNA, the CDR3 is TGTGCCAGCAGTTACTACCCTCCGGACACCTACGAGCAGTACTTC. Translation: CASSYYPPDTYEQYF.